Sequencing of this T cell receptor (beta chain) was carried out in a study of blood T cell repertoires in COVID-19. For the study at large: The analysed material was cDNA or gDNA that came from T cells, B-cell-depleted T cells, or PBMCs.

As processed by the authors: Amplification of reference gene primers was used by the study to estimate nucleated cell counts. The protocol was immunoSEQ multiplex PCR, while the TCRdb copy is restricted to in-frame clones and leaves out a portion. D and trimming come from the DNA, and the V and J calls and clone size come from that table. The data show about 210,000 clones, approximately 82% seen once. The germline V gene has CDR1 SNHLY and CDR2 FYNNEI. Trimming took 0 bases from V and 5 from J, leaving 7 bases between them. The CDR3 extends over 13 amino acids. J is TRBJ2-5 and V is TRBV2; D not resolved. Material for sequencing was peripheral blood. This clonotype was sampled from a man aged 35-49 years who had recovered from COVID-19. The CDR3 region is CASSEALRETQYF. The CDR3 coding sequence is TGTGCCAGCAGTGAAGCGCTTCGGGAGACCCAGTACTTC. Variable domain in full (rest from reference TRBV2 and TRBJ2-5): EPEVTQTPSHQVTQMGQEVILRCVPISNHLYFYWYRQILGQKVEFLVSFYNNEISEKSEIFDDQFSVERPDGSNFTLKIRSTKLEDSAMYFCASSEALRETQYFGPGTRLLVL.